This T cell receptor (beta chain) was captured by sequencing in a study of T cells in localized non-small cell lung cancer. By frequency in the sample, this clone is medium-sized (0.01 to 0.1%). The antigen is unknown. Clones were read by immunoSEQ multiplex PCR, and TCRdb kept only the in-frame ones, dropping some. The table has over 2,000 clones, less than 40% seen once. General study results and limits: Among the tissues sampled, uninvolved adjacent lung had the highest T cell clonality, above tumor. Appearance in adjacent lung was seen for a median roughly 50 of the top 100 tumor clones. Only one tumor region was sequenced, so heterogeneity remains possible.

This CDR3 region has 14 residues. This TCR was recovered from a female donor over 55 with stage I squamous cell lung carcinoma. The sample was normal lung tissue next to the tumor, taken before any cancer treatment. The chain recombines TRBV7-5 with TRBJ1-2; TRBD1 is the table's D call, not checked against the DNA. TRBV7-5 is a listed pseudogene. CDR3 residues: CASSLQGLNYGYTF. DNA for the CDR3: TGTGCCAGCAGCTTACAGGGGTTGAACTATGGCTACACCTTC.